The clone carrying this T cell receptor beta chain showed up just a few times. What it binds is unknown. These data are taken from a study of cytomegalovirus exposure and HLA in healthy donors. Study at large: Most genotyped donors, over 70% of 350 to 500, had Caucasian-associated genetic ancestry.

V shed 6 bases, J shed 7 bases, and the junction held 8 bases outside the gene matches. The CDR3 is 15 residues long. CDR1 is KGHSH, CDR2 LQKENI, per germline. Whole-study findings and limits: A previous analysis found most TCR beta V segments productive roughly 87% or roughly 30% of the time.

The primer mix had 60 Vbeta and 13 Jbeta primers. Measured with immunoSEQ multiplex PCR; TCRdb has only the in-frame clones, and not every one. Seen here are around 230,000 clones, around four fifths observed once, and the top ten hold approximately 0.47%. The source material was PBMCs. This chain joins TRBV18 and TRBJ1-5; the match to TRBD1 covers 11 bases. The source of this sequence is a boy aged 10-17 years in good health and CMV-seronegative. The CDR3: CASSTPGQGEQPQHF. As DNA, the CDR3 is TGTGCCAGCTCCACCCCGGGACAGGGGGAACAGCCCCAGCATTTT. Full variable domain (missing parts from reference TRBV18 and TRBJ1-5): NAGVMQNPRHLVRRRGQEARLRCSPMKGHSHVYWYRQLPEEGLKFMVYLQKENIIDESGMPKERFSAEFPKEGPSILRIQQVVRGDSAAYFCASSTPGQGEQPQHFGDGTRLSIL.